This is a list of T cell receptor beta chains from one sample in a study of blood T cell repertoires in COVID-19. The data were produced by immunoSEQ multiplex PCR, yet TCRdb's version contains in-frame clones alone and is incomplete. The repertoire consists of some 290,000 clones, with 85% to 90% occurring once and the leading ten covering 2.5% to 3.5%. The sequencing sample was made of peripheral blood. The origin of the receptors is a woman in her thirties with COVID-19, enrolled during active disease. CDR3s include the opening cysteine and the closing phenylalanine or tryptophan. The D gene is left open where the match is weak. The listing skips clone size in some rows; elsewhere it reads once, few, many or a size class.

d_gene | abundance | j_gene | len | v_gene | CDR3aa | CDR3nt
. | . | TRBJ2-7 | 17 | TRBV24-1 | CATSDLSIGESSYEQYF | TGTGCCACCAGTGATTTGTCCATCGGGGAGAGCTCCTACGAGCAGTACTTC
. | . | TRBJ1-4 | 16 | TRBV25-1 | CASSTPSDNRIEKLFF | TGTGCCAGCAGTACTCCCTCGGATAACAGGATCGAAAAACTGTTTTTT
TRBD2 | . | TRBJ2-1 | 14 | TRBV2 | CASSLGLAPHEQFF | TGTGCCAGCAGCCTGGGACTAGCCCCCCATGAGCAGTTCTTC
TRBD1 | once | TRBJ2-3 | 14 | TRBV5-6 | CASSQDRGADTQYF | TGTGCCAGCAGCCAGGACAGGGGCGCAGATACGCAGTATTTT
. | . | TRBJ2-3 | 12 | TRBV19 | CASSTSQGTQYF | TGTGCCAGTAGTACCTCCCAGGGGACGCAGTATTTT
TRBD1 | . | TRBJ2-1 | 16 | TRBV7-9 | CASSRGQASSYNEQFF | TGTGCCAGCAGCCGTGGACAGGCGAGCTCCTACAATGAGCAGTTCTTC
TRBD1 | . | TRBJ2-1 | 16 | TRBV7-9 | CASSEKDRFVGNEQFF | TGTGCCAGCAGCGAAAAGGACAGGTTCGTCGGCAATGAGCAGTTCTTC
TRBD1 | once | TRBJ2-5 | 14 | TRBV7-9 | CASSSQGPQETQYF | TGTGCCAGCAGCTCACAGGGGCCCCAAGAGACCCAGTACTTC
. | . | TRBJ2-5 | 14 | TRBV5-6 | CASSVIGHQETQYF | TGTGCCAGCAGTGTGATTGGGCACCAAGAGACCCAGTACTTC
. | . | TRBJ1-1 | 13 | TRBV11-3 | CASSLLKNTEAFF | TGTGCCAGCAGCCTACTAAAGAACACTGAAGCTTTCTTT
TRBD2 | . | TRBJ2-7 | 11 | TRBV30 | CAWTMGGEQYF | TGTGCCTGGACCATGGGGGGGGAGCAGTACTTC
. | . | TRBJ1-4 | 15 | TRBV7-9 | CASSPGRGGNEKLFF | TGTGCCAGCAGCCCCGGGCGGGGGGGAAATGAAAAACTGTTTTTT
. | once | TRBJ1-6 | 15 | TRBV28 | CAVQGQIQNYSPLHF | TGTGCCGTCCAGGGGCAGATACAGAATTATTCACCCCTCCACTTT
. | . | TRBJ1-5 | 17 | TRBV6-1 | CASSGDTGWGSNQPQHF | TGTGCCAGCAGTGGGGACACAGGGTGGGGAAGCAATCAGCCCCAGCATTTT
. | . | TRBJ2-1 | 14 | TRBV28 | CASRIPGEFDEQFF | TGTGCCAGCAGGATTCCGGGGGAGTTCGATGAGCAGTTCTTC
. | . | TRBJ1-6 | 15 | TRBV18 | CASSPLAGDNSPLHF | TGTGCCAGCTCACCATTGGCAGGGGATAATTCACCCCTCCACTTT
. | . | TRBJ2-2 | 15 | TRBV5-4 | CASSVQGGEVGELFF | TGTGCCAGCAGCGTACAGGGTGGAGAGGTCGGGGAGCTGTTTTTT
TRBD1 | . | TRBJ1-3 | 15 | TRBV19 | CASTGRTGSGNTIYF | TGTGCCAGTACCGGCCGGACAGGCTCTGGAAACACCATATATTTT
TRBD1 | . | TRBJ1-3 | 16 | TRBV11-2 | CASSKIQGASGNTIYF | TGTGCCAGCAGTAAAATACAGGGGGCCTCTGGAAACACCATATATTTT
TRBD1 | . | TRBJ1-1 | 16 | TRBV7-9 | CASSLVPGQGNTEAFF | TGTGCCAGCAGCTTAGTTCCGGGACAGGGGAACACTGAAGCTTTCTTT
TRBD1 | . | TRBJ1-1 | 15 | TRBV5-4 | CASSLEGQINTEAFF | TGTGCCAGCAGCTTGGAGGGACAGATAAACACTGAAGCTTTCTTT
. | once | TRBJ1-2 | 13 | TRBV6-2/TRBV6-3 | CASSFRQDSGYTF | TGTGCCAGCAGCTTTCGACAGGACAGCGGCTACACCTTC
. | . | TRBJ1-5 | 14 | TRBV28 | CATRDTLSNQPQHF | TGTGCCACCCGGGACACACTTAGCAATCAGCCCCAGCATTTT
. | . | TRBJ1-6 | 12 | TRBV2 | CASSRVNSPLHF | TGTGCCAGCAGCAGGGTCAATTCACCCCTCCACTTT
. | . | TRBJ1-1 | 14 | TRBV5-1 | CASSLTSMNTEAFF | TGCGCCAGCAGCTTGACGAGCATGAACACTGAAGCTTTCTTT
. | . | TRBJ1-1 | 16 | TRBV11-2 | CASSLEGSWRVTEAFF | TGTGCCAGCAGCTTAGAGGGTAGTTGGAGGGTAACTGAAGCTTTCTTT
TRBD1 | once | TRBJ1-3 | 16 | TRBV14 | CASSQGQGYSGNTIYF | TGTGCCAGCAGCCAAGGACAGGGGTACTCTGGAAACACCATATATTTT
TRBD2 | . | TRBJ2-3 | 17 | TRBV10-1 | CASSDSGSPHSTDTQYF | TGCGCCAGCAGTGACAGCGGGAGCCCTCATAGCACAGATACGCAGTATTTT
. | . | TRBJ1-5 | 13 | TRBV19 | CASSMERNQPQHF | TGTGCCAGTAGTATGGAGAGAAATCAGCCCCAGCATTTT
. | . | TRBJ2-7 | 12 | TRBV9 | CASSAGDDEQYF | TGTGCCAGCAGTGCAGGGGATGACGAGCAGTACTTC
. | . | TRBJ2-7 | 13 | TRBV19 | CASSTTGFYEQYF | TGTGCCAGTAGCACGACAGGTTTCTACGAGCAGTACTTC
TRBD2 | . | TRBJ2-1 | 18 | TRBV2 | CASSEASPLAGLYNEQFF | TGTGCCAGCAGTGAAGCGTCACCTCTAGCGGGGCTTTACAATGAGCAGTTCTTC
. | . | TRBJ1-3 | 13 | TRBV7-9 | CASSDGLGNTIYF | TGTGCCAGCAGCGACGGACTTGGAAACACCATATATTTT
TRBD1 | . | TRBJ1-1 | 16 | TRBV30 | CAWSLGGQGMNTEAFF | TGTGCCTGGAGTCTAGGTGGACAGGGGATGAACACTGAAGCTTTCTTT
TRBD1 | . | TRBJ1-1 | 14 | TRBV5-1 | CASSKTGGTTEAFF | TGCGCCAGCAGCAAGACAGGGGGGACCACTGAAGCTTTCTTT
. | . | TRBJ1-4 | 15 | TRBV10-2 | CASSKPAGVDEKLFF | TGCGCCAGCAGTAAGCCGGCAGGGGTTGATGAAAAACTGTTTTTT
TRBD1 | . | TRBJ1-2 | 16 | TRBV25-1 | CASSDPGQGQLYGYTF | TGTGCCAGCAGTGACCCCGGACAGGGGCAACTCTATGGCTACACCTTC
TRBD1 | . | TRBJ1-5 | 15 | TRBV5-6 | CASSATGGVGQPQHF | TGTGCCAGCAGCGCGACAGGGGGAGTCGGTCAGCCCCAGCATTTT
. | once | TRBJ2-1 | 15 | TRBV6-5 | CASSAFVTGTNEQFF | TGTGCCAGCAGCGCCTTCGTCACAGGGACCAATGAGCAGTTCTTC
. | once | TRBJ2-1 | 11 | TRBV5-4 | CASSLAGEQFF | TGTGCCAGCAGCTTGGCAGGTGAGCAGTTCTTC
. | . | TRBJ1-1 | 15 | TRBV9 | CASSVAFSGATEAFF | TGTGCCAGCAGCGTAGCATTCAGCGGCGCCACTGAAGCTTTCTTT
. | . | TRBJ2-7 | 12 | TRBV10-1 | CASSQDTYEQYF | TGCGCCAGCAGTCAGGACACCTACGAGCAGTACTTC
TRBD2 | . | TRBJ2-1 | 15 | TRBV5-4 | CASSLTLAGNNEQFF | TGTGCCAGCAGCTTGACCTTAGCGGGAAACAATGAGCAGTTCTTC
TRBD2 | . | TRBJ2-7 | 14 | TRBV7-2 | CASSLAGSRPEQYF | TGTGCCAGCAGTCTAGCGGGAAGCCGGCCCGAGCAGTACTTC
. | . | TRBJ2-2 | 16 | TRBV28 | CASSPPEGVGTGELFF | TGTGCCAGCAGTCCTCCCGAGGGAGTTGGGACCGGGGAGCTGTTTTTT